This is a list of T cell receptor beta chains from one sample in a study of cytomegalovirus exposure and HLA in healthy donors. The repertoire was sequenced with immunoSEQ multiplex PCR; TCRdb's copy has only in-frame clones and lacks some. The top ten hold about 16% of the sample, which has 45,000 to 65,000 clones, approximately 92% seen once. The sequencing input was PBMCs. These receptors came from a woman aged 18 to 35 in good health and CMV-seronegative. Each CDR3 is given with its conserved first and last residue. The order of the fields is J gene, V gene, D gene, clone size, CDR3 DNA, CDR3 protein. D genes are given only for firm matches. Size is stated for part of the rows, as once, few or many counts, or as a class when the clone is expanded.

>TRBJ2-5|TRBV28|-|-
TGTGCCAGCAGTTTGGCGGAGAACCAAGAGACCCAGTACTTC
CASSLAENQETQYF
>TRBJ2-7|TRBV11-1|TRBD1|once
TGTGCCAGCAGCGATGGGACAGGTTTACAGCAGTACTTC
CASSDGTGLQQYF
>TRBJ2-7|TRBV28|TRBD1|-
TGTGCCAGCAGTTTAGAAAGGGACAGGGCCGAGCAGTACTTC
CASSLERDRAEQYF
>TRBJ2-1|TRBV18|TRBD2|few
TGTGCCAGCTCACCACAGCGGGACTCCTACAATGAGCAGTTCTTC
CASSPQRDSYNEQFF
>TRBJ2-6|TRBV30|TRBD2|-
TGTGCCTGGAGCGGCTTAGCGGGGGGTTACTCTGGGGCCAACGTCCTGACTTTC
CAWSGLAGGYSGANVLTF
>TRBJ2-3|TRBV7-2|TRBD2|-
TGTGCCAGCAGCGAAGCGGGGGCAACAGATACGCAGTATTTT
CASSEAGATDTQYF
>TRBJ2-5|TRBV13|-|few
TGTGCCAGCGGAGAGCAGGGTCCGGAGACCCAGTACTTC
CASGEQGPETQYF
>TRBJ2-1|TRBV6-4|-|-
TGTGCCAGCAGTGGGCAAGGGGAAGGTGAGCAGTTCTTC
CASSGQGEGEQFF
>TRBJ2-1|TRBV6-1|TRBD2|-
TGTGCCAGCAGTCCAAGCGGGGTGCACTACAATGAGCAGTTCTTC
CASSPSGVHYNEQFF
>TRBJ2-5|TRBV13|TRBD2|-
TGTGCCAGCAGCCTTAGCGGGAGTCGAGAGACCCAGTACTTC
CASSLSGSRETQYF
>TRBJ1-1|TRBV5-1|-|once
TGCGCCAGCAGCTTAACAGGTCCCACTGAAGCTTTCTTT
CASSLTGPTEAFF
>TRBJ2-2|TRBV7-9|-|once
TGTGCCAGCAGCCTCGGACTTACGAACACCGGGGAGCTGTTTTTT
CASSLGLTNTGELFF
>TRBJ1-1|TRBV19|-|once
TGTGCCAGTAGTACCAGACAGGACACTGAAGCTTTCTTT
CASSTRQDTEAFF
>TRBJ1-1|TRBV4-3|-|-
TGCGCCAGCAGCCAAGATAGAGAGGGGGCTGAAGCTTTCTTT
CASSQDREGAEAFF
>TRBJ1-2|TRBV9|-|-
TGTGCCAGCAGCGCCGGGGGGTCTGGCTACACCTTC
CASSAGGSGYTF
>TRBJ2-5|TRBV7-2|-|few
TGTGCCAGCAGCCTGTACCAAGAGACCCAGTACTTC
CASSLYQETQYF
>TRBJ2-5|TRBV11-2|TRBD2|-
TGTGCCAGCAGCTTAATGGGACTTGCTAGCGGGGGGCGACGAGAGACCCAGTACTTC
CASSLMGLASGGRRETQYF
>TRBJ1-2|TRBV7-8|-|few
TGTGCCAGCAGCTTAGGCGCGGAAGGCTATGGCTACACCTTC
CASSLGAEGYGYTF
>TRBJ2-1|TRBV27|TRBD2|-
TGTGCCAGCAGTCGCCCAAGGCTAGCGGGGGAATACAATGAGCAGTTCTTC
CASSRPRLAGEYNEQFF
>TRBJ1-1|TRBV7-8|-|-
TGTGCCAGCAGCGTGACCGGGACACCATTACCGAACACTGAAGCTTTCTTT
CASSVTGTPLPNTEAFF
>TRBJ1-1|TRBV5-5|-|once
TGTGCCAGCAGCTTTTCCGGAGACGTGAACACTGAAGCTTTCTTT
CASSFSGDVNTEAFF
>TRBJ1-3|TRBV29-1|TRBD1|-
TGCAGCGTTGCGGGGACAGGGGCCTCTGGAAACACCATATATTTT
CSVAGTGASGNTIYF
>TRBJ1-6|TRBV6-5|-|-
TGTGCCAGCAGGAGCTCCTATAATTCACCCCTCCACTTT
CASRSSYNSPLHF
>TRBJ2-5|TRBV4-2|TRBD2|-
TGTGCCAGCAGCCAAGCGGCTAGCGGACTATACCAAGAGACCCAGTACTTC
CASSQAASGLYQETQYF
>TRBJ2-7|TRBV11-3|TRBD1|-
TGTGCCAGCAGCTTAGGGGGACAGGGGGACGAGCAGTACTTC
CASSLGGQGDEQYF
>TRBJ2-7|TRBV7-7|TRBD1|-
TGTGCTAGCAGCCCCGACAGGGGTAGCTACGAGCAGTACTTC
CASSPDRGSYEQYF
>TRBJ1-5|TRBV7-8|-|-
TGTGCCAGCAGCTTATCCAGGGGAGGGCGATATAGCAATCAGCCCCAGCATTTT
CASSLSRGGRYSNQPQHF
>TRBJ1-6|TRBV2|TRBD1|-
TGTGCCAGCAGTGAAGGGACTCGACAGGGTAATTCACCCCTCCACTTT
CASSEGTRQGNSPLHF
>TRBJ2-1|TRBV11-2|-|-
TGTGCCAGCAGCTTAGAGGTCGACGGGTCCTACAATGAGCAGTTCTTC
CASSLEVDGSYNEQFF
>TRBJ2-1|TRBV6-6|TRBD1|-
TGTGCCAGCAGTTATTGGACAGGTTCCTACAATGAGCAGTTCTTC
CASSYWTGSYNEQFF
>TRBJ1-2|TRBV5-1|-|-
TGCGCCAGTGCCCGGGGGGAGACGAACTATGGCTACACCTTC
CASARGETNYGYTF
>TRBJ2-3|TRBV29-1|TRBD1|once
TGCAGCGTTGAAGAGGAGGACAGGGGGTTCCCCGATACGCAGTATTTT
CSVEEEDRGFPDTQYF
>TRBJ2-2|TRBV5-1|TRBD1|once
TGCGCCAGCAGCTTGGGGACAGGGAACACCGGGGAGCTGTTTTTT
CASSLGTGNTGELFF
>TRBJ1-2|TRBV19|-|-
TGTGCCAGTAGTAGTGGCGCAGGGCTCTATGGCTACACCTTC
CASSSGAGLYGYTF
>TRBJ2-1|TRBV2|TRBD1|-
TGTGCCAGCACCCTGGAGCAGGGGGCGATTGAGCAGTTCTTC
CASTLEQGAIEQFF
>TRBJ2-1|TRBV28|TRBD2|once
TGTGCCAGCGCCGGGGGACTAGCTTACAATGAGCAGTTCTTC
CASAGGLAYNEQFF
>TRBJ2-7|TRBV9|TRBD1|-
TGTGCCAGCAGCGTAGACCCACAGGGGACCTACGAGCAGTACTTC
CASSVDPQGTYEQYF
>TRBJ1-5|TRBV10-3|TRBD1|-
TGTGCCATCAGGGGGACAGAGAAAAATCAGCCCCAGCATTTT
CAIRGTEKNQPQHF
>TRBJ1-2|TRBV5-1|TRBD1|-
TGCGCCAGCAGCTTAGACACGACAGGGTCCTATGGCTACACCTTC
CASSLDTTGSYGYTF
>TRBJ1-2|TRBV27|-|-
TGTGCCAGCAGCCTGTACGGGATCCCTAACTATGGCTACACCTTC
CASSLYGIPNYGYTF
>TRBJ2-1|TRBV10-3|TRBD1|-
TGTGCCATCGGACAGGGCTACAATGAGCAGTTCTTC
CAIGQGYNEQFF
>TRBJ1-1|TRBV9|-|-
TGTGCCAGCAGCGTAGAGTTGGTGAGCGCTGAAGCTTTCTTT
CASSVELVSAEAFF
>TRBJ1-1|TRBV27|TRBD1|-
TGTGCCATCATACCTCCAGGGGGCGTAGCTTTCTTT
CAIIPPGGVAFF
>TRBJ2-3|TRBV5-4|TRBD2|-
TGTGCCAGCAGCTTGGAGGGGACTAGATCAGATACGCAGTATTTT
CASSLEGTRSDTQYF
>TRBJ1-1|TRBV19|-|-
TGTGCCAGTAGTATATCAATCGGGGGGCTGGGCACTGAAGCTTTCTTT
CASSISIGGLGTEAFF
>TRBJ2-1|TRBV19|TRBD2|few
TGTGCCAGTAGTATGGGACTAGCGGGAGGGTGGTATGAGCAGTTCTTC
CASSMGLAGGWYEQFF
>TRBJ2-3|TRBV11-2|TRBD2|few
TGTGCCAGCAGCTTCCTAGCGGGGGTAGATACGCAGTATTTT
CASSFLAGVDTQYF
>TRBJ1-1|TRBV19|-|-
TGTGCCAGTAGTGAAGATCGACGGGCTGAAGCTTTCTTT
CASSEDRRAEAFF
>TRBJ2-7|TRBV7-9|TRBD1|-
TGTGCCAGCAGCACTAGGGGGGGACAGGGAGCTTACGAGCAGTACTTC
CASSTRGGQGAYEQYF
>TRBJ1-2|TRBV13|-|-
TGTGCCAGCAGCTTAGGTAGGGGTTTTGGCTACACCTTC
CASSLGRGFGYTF
>TRBJ1-1|TRBV5-1|TRBD1|-
TGCGCCAGCAGCCCCGGACAGGGTGTTGAAGCTTTCTTT
CASSPGQGVEAFF
>TRBJ1-4|TRBV6-1|-|once
TGTGCCAGCAGTGAACCGGGGGCAACTAATGAAAAACTGTTTTTT
CASSEPGATNEKLFF
>TRBJ1-5|TRBV9|-|-
TGTGCCAGCGGCCCCCTGGGCAATCAGCCCCAGCATTTT
CASGPLGNQPQHF
>TRBJ1-6|TRBV10-3|-|-
TGTGCCATCAGTGACCGGGGGGCCGGGTCACCCCTCCACTTT
CAISDRGAGSPLHF
>TRBJ2-3|TRBV11-2|TRBD1|-
TGTGCCAGCAGCGGCAGACAGGGATTGGATACGCAGTATTTT
CASSGRQGLDTQYF
>TRBJ2-1|TRBV30|TRBD2|-
TGTGCCTGGAGTGGGGACTACCGGAGAAACAATGAGCAGTTCTTC
CAWSGDYRRNNEQFF
>TRBJ1-3|TRBV2|-|-
TGTGCCAGCAGCGCTAGCTCTGGAAACACCATATATTTT
CASSASSGNTIYF